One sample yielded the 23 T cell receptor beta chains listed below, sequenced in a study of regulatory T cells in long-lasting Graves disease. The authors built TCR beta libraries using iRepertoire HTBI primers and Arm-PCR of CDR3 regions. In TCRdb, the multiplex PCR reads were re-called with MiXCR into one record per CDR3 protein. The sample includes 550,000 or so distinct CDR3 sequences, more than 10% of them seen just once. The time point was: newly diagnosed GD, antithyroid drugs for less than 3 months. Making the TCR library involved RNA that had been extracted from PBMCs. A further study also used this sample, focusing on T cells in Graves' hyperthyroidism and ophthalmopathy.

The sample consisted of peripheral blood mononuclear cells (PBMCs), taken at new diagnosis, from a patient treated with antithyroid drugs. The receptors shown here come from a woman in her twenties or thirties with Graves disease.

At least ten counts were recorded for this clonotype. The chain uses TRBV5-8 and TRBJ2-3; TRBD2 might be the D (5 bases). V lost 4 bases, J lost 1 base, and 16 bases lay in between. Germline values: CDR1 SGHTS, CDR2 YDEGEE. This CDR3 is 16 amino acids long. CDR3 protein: CASSPGRAEGTDTQYF. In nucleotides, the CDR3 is TGTGCCAGCAGCCCGGGTCGAGCGGAGGGCACAGATACGCAGTATTTT.

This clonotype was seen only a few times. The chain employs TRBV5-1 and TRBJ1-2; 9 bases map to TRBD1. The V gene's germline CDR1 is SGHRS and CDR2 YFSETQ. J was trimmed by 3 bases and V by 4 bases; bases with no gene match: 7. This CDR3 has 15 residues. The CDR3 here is CASSRTGVLHYGYTF. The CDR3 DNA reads TGCGCCAGCAGCAGGACAGGGGTACTTCACTATGGCTACACCTTC.

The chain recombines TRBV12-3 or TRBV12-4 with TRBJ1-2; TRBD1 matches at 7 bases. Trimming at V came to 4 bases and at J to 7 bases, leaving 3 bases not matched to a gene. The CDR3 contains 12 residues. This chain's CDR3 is CASSSDRAGYTF. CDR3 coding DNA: TGTGCCAGCAGTTCCGACAGGGCTGGCTACACCTTC.

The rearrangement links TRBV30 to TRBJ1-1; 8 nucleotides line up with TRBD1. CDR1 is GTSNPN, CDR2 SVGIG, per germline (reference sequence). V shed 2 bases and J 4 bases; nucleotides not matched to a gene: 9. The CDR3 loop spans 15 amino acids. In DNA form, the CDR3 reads TGTGCCTGGAGTTACGGACAGGGAGGAAGCACTGAAGCTTTCTTT. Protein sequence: CAWSYGQGGSTEAFF.

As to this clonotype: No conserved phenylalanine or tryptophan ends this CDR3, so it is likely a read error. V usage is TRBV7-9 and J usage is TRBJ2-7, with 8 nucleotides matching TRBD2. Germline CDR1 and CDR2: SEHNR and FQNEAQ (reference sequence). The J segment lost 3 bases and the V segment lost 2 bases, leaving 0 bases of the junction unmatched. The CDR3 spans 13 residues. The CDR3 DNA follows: TGTGCCAGCAGCTTAAGCGGGAGCTACGAGCAGTACTCC. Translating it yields CASSLSGSYEQYS.

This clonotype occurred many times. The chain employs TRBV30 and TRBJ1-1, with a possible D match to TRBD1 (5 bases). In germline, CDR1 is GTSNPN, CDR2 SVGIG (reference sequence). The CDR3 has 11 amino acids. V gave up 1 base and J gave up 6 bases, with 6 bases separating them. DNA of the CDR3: TGTGCCTGGAGTGGGGGACCTGAAGCTTTCTTT. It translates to CAWSGGPEAFF.

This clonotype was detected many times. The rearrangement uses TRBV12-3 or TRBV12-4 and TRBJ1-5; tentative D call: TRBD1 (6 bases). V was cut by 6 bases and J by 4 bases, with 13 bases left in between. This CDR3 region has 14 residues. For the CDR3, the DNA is TGTGCCAGCAGGGATAAAACAGGGAATCAGCCCCAGCATTTT. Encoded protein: CASRDKTGNQPQHF.

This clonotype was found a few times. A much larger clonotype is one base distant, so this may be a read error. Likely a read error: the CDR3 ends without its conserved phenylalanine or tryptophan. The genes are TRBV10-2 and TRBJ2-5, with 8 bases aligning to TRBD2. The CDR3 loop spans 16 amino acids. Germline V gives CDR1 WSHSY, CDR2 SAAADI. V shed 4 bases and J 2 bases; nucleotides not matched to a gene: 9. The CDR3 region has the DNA TGCGCCAGCAGTGGCTGGGGGGCGGGAGGACAAGAGACCCAGTACCTC. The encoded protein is CASSGWGAGGQETQYL.

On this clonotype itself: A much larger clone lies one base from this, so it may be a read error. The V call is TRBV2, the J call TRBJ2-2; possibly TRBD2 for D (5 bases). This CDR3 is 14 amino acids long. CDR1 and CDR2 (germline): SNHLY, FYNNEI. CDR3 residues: CASSELTPPGELLF. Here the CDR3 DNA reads TGTGCCAGCAGTGAATTGACTCCGCCCGGGGAGCTGCTTTTT.

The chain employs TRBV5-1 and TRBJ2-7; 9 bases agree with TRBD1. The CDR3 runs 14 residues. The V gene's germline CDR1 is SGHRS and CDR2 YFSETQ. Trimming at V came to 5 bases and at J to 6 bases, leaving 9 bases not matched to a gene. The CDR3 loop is CASSPRTGVSEQYF. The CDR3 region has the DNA TGCGCCAGCAGTCCCCGGACAGGGGTAAGCGAGCAGTACTTC. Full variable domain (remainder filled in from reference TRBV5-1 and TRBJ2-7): KAGVTQTPRYLIKTRGQQVTLSCSPISGHRSVSWYQQTPGQGLQFLFEYFSETQRNKGNFPGRFSGRQFSNSRSEMNVSTLELGDSALYLCASSPRTGVSEQYFGPGTRLTVT.

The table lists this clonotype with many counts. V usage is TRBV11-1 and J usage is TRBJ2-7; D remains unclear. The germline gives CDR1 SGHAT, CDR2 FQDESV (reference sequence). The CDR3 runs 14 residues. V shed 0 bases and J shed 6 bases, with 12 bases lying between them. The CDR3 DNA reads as TGTGCCAGCAGCTTAGCGCTTGCGCGCAGCGAGCAGTACTTC. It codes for CASSLALARSEQYF.

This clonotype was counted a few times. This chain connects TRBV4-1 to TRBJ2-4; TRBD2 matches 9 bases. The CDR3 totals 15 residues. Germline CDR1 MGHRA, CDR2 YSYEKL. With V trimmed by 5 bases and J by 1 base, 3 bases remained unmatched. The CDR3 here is CASSIAGEAKNIQYF. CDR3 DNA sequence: TGCGCCAGCAGCATAGCGGGAGAGGCCAAAAACATTCAGTACTTC.

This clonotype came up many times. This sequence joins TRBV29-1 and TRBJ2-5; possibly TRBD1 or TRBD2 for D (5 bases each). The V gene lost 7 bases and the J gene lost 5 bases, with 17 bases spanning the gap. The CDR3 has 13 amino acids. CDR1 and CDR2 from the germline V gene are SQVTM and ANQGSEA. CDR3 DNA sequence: TGCAGCGCGGTGAGGGGAGTGGCCGAGACCCAGTACTTC. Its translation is CSAVRGVAETQYF. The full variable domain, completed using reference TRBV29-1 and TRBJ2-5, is SAVISQKPSRDICQRGTSLTIQCQVDSQVTMMFWYRQQPGQSLTLIATANQGSEATYESGFVIDKFPISRPNLTFSTLTVSNMSPEDSSIYLCSAVRGVAETQYFGPGTRLLVL.

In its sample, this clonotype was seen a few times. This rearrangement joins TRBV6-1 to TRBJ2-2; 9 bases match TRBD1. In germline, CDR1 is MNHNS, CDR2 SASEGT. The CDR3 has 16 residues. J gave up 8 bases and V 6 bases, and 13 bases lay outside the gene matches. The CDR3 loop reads CASSRNLQGALGELFF. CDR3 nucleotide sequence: TGTGCCAGCAGCCGAAACCTACAGGGGGCTTTAGGGGAGCTGTTTTTT.

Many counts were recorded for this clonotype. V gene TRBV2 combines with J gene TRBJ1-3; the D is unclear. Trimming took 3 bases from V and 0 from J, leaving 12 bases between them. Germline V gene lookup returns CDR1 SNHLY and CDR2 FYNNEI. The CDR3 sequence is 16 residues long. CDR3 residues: CASSEKGIRSGNTIYF. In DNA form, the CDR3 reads TGTGCCAGCAGTGAGAAAGGAATACGCTCTGGAAACACCATATATTTT.

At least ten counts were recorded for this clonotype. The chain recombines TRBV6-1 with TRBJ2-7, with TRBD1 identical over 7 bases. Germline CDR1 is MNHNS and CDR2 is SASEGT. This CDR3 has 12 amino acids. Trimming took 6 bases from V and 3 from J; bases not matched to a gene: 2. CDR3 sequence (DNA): TGTGCCAGCAGGGGACAGCTCTACGAGCAGTACTTC. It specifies CASRGQLYEQYF.

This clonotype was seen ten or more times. DNA of the CDR3: TGTGCCAGCAGCCAGGCCGGGACTAGCGGCTACGAGCAGTACTTC. Translation: CASSQAGTSGYEQYF. The chain recombines TRBV4-2 with TRBJ2-7; 11 bases fit TRBD2. Germline lookup yields CDR1 LGHNA and CDR2 YNFKEQ. CDR3 length equals 15 residues. V shed 3 bases, J shed 3 bases, and the junction held 4 bases outside the gene matches.

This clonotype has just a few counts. This CDR3 is CASSFHRGGYGYTF. The CDR3 DNA follows: TGTGCCAGCAGCTTCCACCGGGGCGGCTATGGCTACACCTTC. The chain recombines TRBV7-9 with TRBJ1-2, with a tentative D call TRBD1 (5 bases). CDR3 length: 14 residues. Germline values: CDR1 SEHNR, CDR2 FQNEAQ (reference sequence). Trimming pared 3 bases from V and 4 bases from J, leaving 12 bases between.

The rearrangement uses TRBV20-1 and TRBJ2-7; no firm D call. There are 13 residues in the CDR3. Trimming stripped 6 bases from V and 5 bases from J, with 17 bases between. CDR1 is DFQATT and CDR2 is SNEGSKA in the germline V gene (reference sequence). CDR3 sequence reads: CSATITSLDEQYF. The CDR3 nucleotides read TGCAGTGCCACGATAACAAGCTTGGACGAGCAGTACTTC.

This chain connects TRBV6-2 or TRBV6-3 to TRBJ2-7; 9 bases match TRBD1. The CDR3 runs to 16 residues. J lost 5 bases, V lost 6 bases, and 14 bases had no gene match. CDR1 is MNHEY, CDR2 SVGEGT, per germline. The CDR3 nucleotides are TGTGCCAGCAGACTCCTATTTGGGACAGGGACTAACGAGCAGTACTTC. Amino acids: CASRLLFGTGTNEQYF.

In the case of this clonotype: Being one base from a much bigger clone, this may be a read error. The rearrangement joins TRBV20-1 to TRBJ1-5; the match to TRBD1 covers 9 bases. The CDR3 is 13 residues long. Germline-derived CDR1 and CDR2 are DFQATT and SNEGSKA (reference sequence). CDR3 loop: CNARYRGRQPQHF. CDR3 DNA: TGCAATGCTAGGTACAGGGGGCGACAGCCCCAGCATTTT.

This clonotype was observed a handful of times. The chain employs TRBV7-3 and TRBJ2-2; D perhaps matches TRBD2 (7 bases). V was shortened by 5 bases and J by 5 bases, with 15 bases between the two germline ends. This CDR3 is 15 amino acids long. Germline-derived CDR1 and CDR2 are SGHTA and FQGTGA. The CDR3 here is CASSQLGGATGELFF. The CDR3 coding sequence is TGTGCCAGCAGCCAGCTTGGGGGGGCTACCGGGGAGCTGTTTTTT.

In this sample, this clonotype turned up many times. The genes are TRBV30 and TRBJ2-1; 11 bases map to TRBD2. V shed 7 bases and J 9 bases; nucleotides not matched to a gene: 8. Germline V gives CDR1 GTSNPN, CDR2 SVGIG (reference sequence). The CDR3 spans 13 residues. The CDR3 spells CAYHWLAGGEQFF. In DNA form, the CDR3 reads TGTGCCTACCATTGGCTAGCGGGAGGTGAGCAGTTCTTC.